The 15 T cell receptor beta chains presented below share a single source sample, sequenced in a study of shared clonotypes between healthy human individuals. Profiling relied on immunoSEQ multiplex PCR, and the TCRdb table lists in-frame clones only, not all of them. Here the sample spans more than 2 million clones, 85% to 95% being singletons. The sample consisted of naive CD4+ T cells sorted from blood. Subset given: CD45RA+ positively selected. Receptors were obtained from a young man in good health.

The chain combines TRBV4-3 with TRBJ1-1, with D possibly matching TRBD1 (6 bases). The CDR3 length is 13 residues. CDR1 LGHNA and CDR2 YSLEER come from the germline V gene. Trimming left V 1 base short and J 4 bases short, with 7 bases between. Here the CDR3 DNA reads TGCGCCAGCAGCCAAGGGGGGGCCACTGAAGCTTTCTTT. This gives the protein CASSQGGATEAFF.

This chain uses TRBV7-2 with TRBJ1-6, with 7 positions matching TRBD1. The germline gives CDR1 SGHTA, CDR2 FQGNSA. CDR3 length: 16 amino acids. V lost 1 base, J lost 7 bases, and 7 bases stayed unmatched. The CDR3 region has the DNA TGTGCCAGCAGCTTAGGGACGACAGGGACGAATTCACCCCTCCACTTT. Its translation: CASSLGTTGTNSPLHF.

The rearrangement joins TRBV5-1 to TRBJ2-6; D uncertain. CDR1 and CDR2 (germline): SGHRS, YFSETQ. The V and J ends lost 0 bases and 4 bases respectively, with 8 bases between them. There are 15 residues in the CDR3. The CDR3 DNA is TGCGCCAGCAGCTTGGCCGTAACGGGGGCCAACGTCCTGACTTTC. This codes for CASSLAVTGANVLTF.

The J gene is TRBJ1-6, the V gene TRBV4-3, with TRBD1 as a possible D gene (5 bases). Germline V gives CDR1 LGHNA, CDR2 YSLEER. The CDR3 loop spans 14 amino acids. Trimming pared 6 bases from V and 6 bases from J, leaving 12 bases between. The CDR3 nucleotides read TGCGCCAGCAGACTTCGGGACGGTAATTCACCCCTCCACTTT. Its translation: CASRLRDGNSPLHF.

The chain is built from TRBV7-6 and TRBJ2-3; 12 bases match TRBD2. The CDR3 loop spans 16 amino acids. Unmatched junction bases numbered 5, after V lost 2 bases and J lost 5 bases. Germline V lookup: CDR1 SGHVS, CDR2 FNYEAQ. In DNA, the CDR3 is TGTGCCAGCAGCTTAAATGGGGGACTAGCGGGAGATACGCAGTATTTT. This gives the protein CASSLNGGLAGDTQYF.

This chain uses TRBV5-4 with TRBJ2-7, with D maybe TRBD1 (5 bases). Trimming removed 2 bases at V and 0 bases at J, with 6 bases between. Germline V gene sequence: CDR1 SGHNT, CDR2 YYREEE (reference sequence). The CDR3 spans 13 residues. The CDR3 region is CASSFGASYEQYF. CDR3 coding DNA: TGTGCCAGCAGCTTTGGGGCCTCCTACGAGCAGTACTTC.

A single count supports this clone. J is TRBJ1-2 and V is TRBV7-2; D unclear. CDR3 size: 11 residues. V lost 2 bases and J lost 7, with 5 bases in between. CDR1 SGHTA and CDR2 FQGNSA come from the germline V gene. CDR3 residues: CASSLRAGYTF. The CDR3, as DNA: TGTGCCAGCAGCTTAAGGGCTGGCTACACCTTC.

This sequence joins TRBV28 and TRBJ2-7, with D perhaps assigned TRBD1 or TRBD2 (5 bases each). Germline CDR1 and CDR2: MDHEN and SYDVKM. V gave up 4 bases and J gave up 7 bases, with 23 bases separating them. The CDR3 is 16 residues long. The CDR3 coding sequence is TGTGCCAGCAGTTCTGCTACGACAAGAGGGACGGGGGAGCAGTACTTC. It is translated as CASSSATTRGTGEQYF.

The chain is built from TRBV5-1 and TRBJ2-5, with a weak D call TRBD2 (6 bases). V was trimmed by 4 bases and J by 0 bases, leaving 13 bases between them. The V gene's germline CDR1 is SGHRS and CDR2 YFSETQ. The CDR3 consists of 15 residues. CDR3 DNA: TGCGCCAGCAGCGGCCGGGTAGCGGACCAAGAGACCCAGTACTTC. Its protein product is CASSGRVADQETQYF.

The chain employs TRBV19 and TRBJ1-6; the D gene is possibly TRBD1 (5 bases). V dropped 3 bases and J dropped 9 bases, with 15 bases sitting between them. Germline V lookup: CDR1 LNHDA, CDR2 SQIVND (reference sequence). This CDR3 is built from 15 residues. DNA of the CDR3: TGTGCCAGTAGTATCCTCCCTTCCCAGGGTTCACCCCTCCACTTT. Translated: CASSILPSQGSPLHF.

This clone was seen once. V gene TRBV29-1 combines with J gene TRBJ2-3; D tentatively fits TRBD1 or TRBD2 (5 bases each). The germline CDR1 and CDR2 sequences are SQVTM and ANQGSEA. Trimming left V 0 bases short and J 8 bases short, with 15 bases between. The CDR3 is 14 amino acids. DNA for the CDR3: TGCAGCGTTGAAGAGGGGCGGGCTGGGGGTACGCAGTATTTT. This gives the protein CSVEEGRAGGTQYF.

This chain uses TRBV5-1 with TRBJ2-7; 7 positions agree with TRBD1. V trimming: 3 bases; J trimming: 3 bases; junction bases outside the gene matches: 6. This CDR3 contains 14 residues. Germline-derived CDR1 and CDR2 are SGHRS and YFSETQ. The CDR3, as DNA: TGCGCCAGCAGCTACGGACAGGAGTTCTACGAGCAGTACTTC. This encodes CASSYGQEFYEQYF.

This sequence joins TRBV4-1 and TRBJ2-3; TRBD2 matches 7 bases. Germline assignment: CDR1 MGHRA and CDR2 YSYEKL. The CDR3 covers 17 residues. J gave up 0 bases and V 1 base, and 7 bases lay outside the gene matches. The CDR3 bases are TGCGCCAGCAGCCAAGGAGCGAGCGGGGCAAGCACAGATACGCAGTATTTT. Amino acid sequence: CASSQGASGASTDTQYF.

CDR3 sequence (DNA): TGTGCCAGCAGCTTAAAAACGGGGCCCTACGAGCAGTACTTC. It translates to CASSLKTGPYEQYF. The chain uses TRBV5-4 and TRBJ2-7; D is tentatively TRBD1 or TRBD2 (5 bases each). Germline V gene sequence: CDR1 SGHNT, CDR2 YYREEE (reference sequence). The V end lost 2 bases, the J end lost 2 bases, and 11 bases lay between the germline ends. CDR3 length: 14 residues.

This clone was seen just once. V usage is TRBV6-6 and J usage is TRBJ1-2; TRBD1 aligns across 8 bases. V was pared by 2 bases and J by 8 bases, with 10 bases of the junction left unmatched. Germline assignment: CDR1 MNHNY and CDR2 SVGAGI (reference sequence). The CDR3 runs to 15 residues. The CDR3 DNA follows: TGTGCCAGCAGTTACCAAGCAGGGGGCGGGAGCGGCTACACCTTC. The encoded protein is CASSYQAGGGSGYTF.